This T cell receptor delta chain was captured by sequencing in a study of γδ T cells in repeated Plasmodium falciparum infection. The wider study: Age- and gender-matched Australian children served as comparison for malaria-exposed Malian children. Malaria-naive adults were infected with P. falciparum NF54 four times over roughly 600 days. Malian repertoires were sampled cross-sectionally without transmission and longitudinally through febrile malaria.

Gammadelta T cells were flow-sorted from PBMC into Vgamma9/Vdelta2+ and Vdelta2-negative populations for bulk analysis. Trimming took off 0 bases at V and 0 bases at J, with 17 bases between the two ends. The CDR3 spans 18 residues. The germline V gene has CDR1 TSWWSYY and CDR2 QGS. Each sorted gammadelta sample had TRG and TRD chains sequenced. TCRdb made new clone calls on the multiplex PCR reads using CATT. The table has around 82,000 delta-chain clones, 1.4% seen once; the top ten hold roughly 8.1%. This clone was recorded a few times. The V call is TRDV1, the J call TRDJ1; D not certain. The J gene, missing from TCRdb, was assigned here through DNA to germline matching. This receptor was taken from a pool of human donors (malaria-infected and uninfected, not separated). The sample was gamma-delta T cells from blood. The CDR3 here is CALGELPHRTENTDKLIF. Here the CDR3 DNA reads TGTGCTCTTGGGGAACTCCCCCACCGTACGGAAAACACCGATAAACTCATCTTT.